What follows are 20 T cell receptor beta chains derived from one specimen sequenced in a study of alternative splicing in chronic myeloid leukemia remission. Poly-A-selected mRNA from about 1,000 ng total RNA formed the libraries. After re-calling the bulk RNA-seq reads, TCRdb lists one entry per CDR3 protein, DNA absent. The table shows around 310 distinct CDR3 sequences, with about 95% occurring only once. The sample consisted of PBMCs. The receptor source for this set is a person aged 30-49 years in good health.

The chain carries TRBV29-1 and TRBJ2-3; TCRdb lists TRBD2, though no DNA is available to test this call. Looked up from germline, CDR1 is SQVTM and CDR2 is ANQGSEA. This CDR3 contains 13 residues. The CDR3 region is CSVGGVGTDTQYF.

The V call is TRBV6-6, the J call TRBJ1-3. The CDR3 is 15 amino acids. Germline CDR1 reads MNHNY; CDR2 reads SVGAGI (reference sequence). The CDR3 reads CASRAQAREGNTIYF.

The chain recombines TRBV28 with TRBJ1-1. The germline V gene has CDR1 MDHEN and CDR2 SYDVKM. The CDR3 is 10 residues long. The CDR3: CARGNTEAFF.

The chain is built from TRBV9 and TRBJ1-6. The V gene's germline CDR1 is SGDLS and CDR2 YYNGEE. The CDR3 spans 13 residues. The CDR3 sequence: CASSVVYDSPLHF.

The gene calls are TRBV29-1 and TRBJ2-5. The CDR3 is made up of 10 amino acids. Germline V CDR1 and CDR2: SQVTM, ANQGSEA. The CDR3 protein is CSVVRETQYF.

V gene TRBV5-4 combines with J gene TRBJ2-5; without DNA, the TCRdb call of TRBD2 cannot be checked. The length of the CDR3 is 14 residues. Germline V lookup: CDR1 SGHNT, CDR2 YYREEE (reference sequence). The CDR3 is CASRGGTSKETQYF.

The chain joins TRBV3-1 to TRBJ2-7; the TCRdb call, TRBD2, lacks DNA for checking. The CDR3 extends over 14 amino acids. Per the germline V gene, CDR1 is LGHDT and CDR2 is YNNKEL (reference sequence). CDR3 protein: CASSRGLRSYEQYF.

J is TRBJ2-3 and V is TRBV24-1; TCRdb calls TRBD2, which cannot be checked without DNA. Per the germline V gene, CDR1 is KGHDR and CDR2 is SFDVKD. CDR3 length: 18 amino acids. CDR3 sequence: CATSDQTGPDPSTDTQYF.

The sample holds one count of this clonotype. J is TRBJ1-1 and V is TRBV28. This CDR3 is built from 14 residues. From germline, CDR1 is MDHEN and CDR2 SYDVKM. This chain's CDR3 is CASSLGVGRAEAFF.

The chain is built from TRBV2 and TRBJ2-5; TCRdb returns TRBD2, unconfirmable since there is no DNA. Germline-derived CDR1 and CDR2 are SNHLY and FYNNEI. This CDR3 contains 13 residues. CDR3 loop: CASSGGSPETQYF.

The chain uses TRBV6-5 and TRBJ1-1. The CDR3 has 11 residues. Germline V gene lookup returns CDR1 MNHEY and CDR2 SVGAGI. The CDR3 loop reads CACYRGGEAFF.

This chain connects TRBV14 to TRBJ2-7. This CDR3 is 13 amino acids long. Looked up from germline, CDR1 is SGHDN and CDR2 is FVKESK. CDR3 residues: CASSHPDLEVQYF.

This chain joins TRBV20-1 and TRBJ1-2. CDR3 size: 11 residues. Germline CDR1 reads DFQATT; CDR2 reads SNEGSKA (reference sequence). CDR3 sequence reads: CSALEDYGYTF.

This clonotype came up once. The chain employs TRBV7-9 and TRBJ2-7; TCRdb's D call, TRBD2, is unchecked because there is no DNA. The CDR3 is 14 residues long. Per the germline V gene, CDR1 is SEHNR and CDR2 is FQNEAQ (reference sequence). This CDR3 reads CASSVSRALGEQYF.

V is TRBV6-2 or TRBV6-3 and J is TRBJ1-6. Looked up from germline, CDR1 is MNHEY and CDR2 is SVGEGT. This CDR3 comprises 15 residues. CDR3: CASSPGQGLDSPLHF.

This clonotype came up once. The chain employs TRBV29-1 and TRBJ2-2; checking the TCRdb D call of TRBD2 is not possible without DNA. Germline V gives CDR1 SQVTM, CDR2 ANQGSEA. The CDR3 runs to 13 residues. CDR3 sequence reads: CSVVSGRTGELFF.

This clonotype was seen just once. V usage is TRBV19 and J usage is TRBJ2-1; the TRBD2 assignment by TCRdb is unverifiable without DNA. CDR3 size: 14 residues. Germline V CDR1 and CDR2: LNHDA, SQIVND (reference sequence). The CDR3: CASSIGQRGNEQFF.

The CDR3 spells CASSYNEAYEQYF. J is TRBJ2-7 and V is TRBV6-2 or TRBV6-3. Germline loops: CDR1 MNHEY, CDR2 SVGEGT. The length of the CDR3 is 13 residues.

This chain uses TRBV10-3 with TRBJ2-3. Germline V gene lookup returns CDR1 ENHRY and CDR2 SYGVKD. The CDR3 sequence is 15 residues long. The CDR3 here is CAISDTGDSTDTQYF.

J is TRBJ1-3 and V is TRBV19. This CDR3 has 15 residues. CDR1 and CDR2 (germline): LNHDA, SQIVND (reference sequence). CDR3 protein: CASSIDGTSGNTIYF.